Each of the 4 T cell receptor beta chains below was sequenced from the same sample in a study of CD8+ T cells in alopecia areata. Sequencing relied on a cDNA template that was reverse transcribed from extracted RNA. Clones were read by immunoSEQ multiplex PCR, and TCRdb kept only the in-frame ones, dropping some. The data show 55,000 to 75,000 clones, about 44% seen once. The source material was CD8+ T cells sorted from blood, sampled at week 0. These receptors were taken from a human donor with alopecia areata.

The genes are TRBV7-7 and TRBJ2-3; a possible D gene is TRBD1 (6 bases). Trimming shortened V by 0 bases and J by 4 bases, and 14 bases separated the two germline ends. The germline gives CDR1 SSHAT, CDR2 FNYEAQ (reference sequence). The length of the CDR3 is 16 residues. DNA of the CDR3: TGTGCCAGCAGCTTAGCTCGGGATAGGGGGTCAGATACGCAGTATTTT. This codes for CASSLARDRGSDTQYF.

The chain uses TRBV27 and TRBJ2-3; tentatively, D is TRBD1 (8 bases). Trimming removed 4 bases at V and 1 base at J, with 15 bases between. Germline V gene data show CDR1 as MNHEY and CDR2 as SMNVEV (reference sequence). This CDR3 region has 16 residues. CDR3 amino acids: CASSSRQGRGTDTQYF. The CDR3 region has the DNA TGTGCCAGCAGTTCGAGACAGGGGAGGGGCACAGATACGCAGTATTTT.

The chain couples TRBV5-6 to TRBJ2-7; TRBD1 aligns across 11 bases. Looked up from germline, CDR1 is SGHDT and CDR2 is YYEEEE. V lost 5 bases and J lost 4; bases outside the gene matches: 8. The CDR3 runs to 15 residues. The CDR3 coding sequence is TGTGCCAGCAGTTACCCGGGACAGGGGGTTTACGAGCAGTACTTC. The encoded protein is CASSYPGQGVYEQYF.

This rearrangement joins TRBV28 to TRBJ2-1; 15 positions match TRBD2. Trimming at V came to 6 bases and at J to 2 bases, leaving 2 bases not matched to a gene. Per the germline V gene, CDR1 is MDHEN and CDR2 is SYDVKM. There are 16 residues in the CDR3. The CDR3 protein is CASRGTSGRTYNEQFF. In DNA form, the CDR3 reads TGTGCCAGCAGAGGGACTAGCGGGAGGACCTACAATGAGCAGTTCTTC.